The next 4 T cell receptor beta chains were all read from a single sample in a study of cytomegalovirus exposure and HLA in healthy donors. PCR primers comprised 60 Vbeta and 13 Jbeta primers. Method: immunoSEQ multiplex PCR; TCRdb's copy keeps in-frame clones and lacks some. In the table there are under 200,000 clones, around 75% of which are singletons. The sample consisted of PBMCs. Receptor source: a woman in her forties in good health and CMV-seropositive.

Here the CDR3 reads CASSEPGQGAGELFF. The DNA for the CDR3 is TGTGCCAGCAGTGAACCGGGACAGGGGGCAGGGGAGCTGTTTTTT. This chain uses TRBV6-1 with TRBJ2-2, with 12 bases aligning to TRBD1. The V segment lost 2 bases and the J segment 8 bases; nucleotides outside the gene matches: 3. The CDR3 runs to 15 residues. Germline loops: CDR1 MNHNS, CDR2 SASEGT.

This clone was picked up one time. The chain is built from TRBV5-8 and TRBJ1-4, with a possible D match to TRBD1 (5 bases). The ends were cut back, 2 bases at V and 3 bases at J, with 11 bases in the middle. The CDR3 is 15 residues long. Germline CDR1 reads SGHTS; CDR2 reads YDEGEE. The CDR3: CASSLQPGSNEKLFF. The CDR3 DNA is TGTGCCAGCAGCTTACAGCCAGGGTCTAATGAAAAACTGTTTTTT. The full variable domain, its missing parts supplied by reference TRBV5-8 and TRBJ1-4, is EAGVTQSPTHLIKTRGQQATLRCSPISGHTSVYWYQQALGLGLQFLLWYDEGEERNRGNFPPRFSGRQFPNYSSELNVNALELEDSALYLCASSLQPGSNEKLFFGSGTQLSVL.

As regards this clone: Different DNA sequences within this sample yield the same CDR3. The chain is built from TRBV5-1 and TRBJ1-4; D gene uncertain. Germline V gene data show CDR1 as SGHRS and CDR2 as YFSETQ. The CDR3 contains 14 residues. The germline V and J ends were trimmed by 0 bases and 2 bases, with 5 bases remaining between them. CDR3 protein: CASSLGATNEKLFF. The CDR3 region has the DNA TGCGCCAGCAGCTTGGGGGCGACTAATGAAAAACTGTTTTTT. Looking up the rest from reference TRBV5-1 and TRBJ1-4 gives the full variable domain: KAGVTQTPRYLIKTRGQQVTLSCSPISGHRSVSWYQQTPGQGLQFLFEYFSETQRNKGNFPGRFSGRQFSNSRSEMNVSTLELGDSALYLCASSLGATNEKLFFGSGTQLSVL.

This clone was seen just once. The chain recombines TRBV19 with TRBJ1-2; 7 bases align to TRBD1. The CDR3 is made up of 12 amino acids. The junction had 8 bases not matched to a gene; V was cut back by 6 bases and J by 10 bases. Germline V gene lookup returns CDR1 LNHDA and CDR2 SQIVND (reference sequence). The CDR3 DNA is TGTGCCAGTAGCGGCCAGGGGGTGTTCTACACCTTC. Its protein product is CASSGQGVFYTF.